This T cell receptor (beta chain) was identified in a study of blood T cell repertoires in COVID-19. Overall study context: Italy, Spain and the United States were the sources of the convalescent and acute COVID-19 samples. Sources were T cells, B-cell-depleted T cells, or PBMCs; the material itself was cDNA or gDNA.

This clone was recorded a few times. Original data processing: Amplifying reference gene primers gave estimates of nucleated cell counts. Repertoires were generated with immunoSEQ multiplex PCR, while TCRdb's copy carries only in-frame clones and drops some. V, J and clone size are those of that table, while D and trimming were read from the DNA. The profile covers about 32,000 clones, with 90% to 95% appearing a single time and roughly 3.5% taken by the ten largest. Trimming removed 1 base from V and 6 bases from J, with 16 bases in between. Germline CDR1 and CDR2: SQVTM and ANQGSEA. The CDR3 loop spans 15 amino acids.

The sample comprised peripheral blood. The V gene is TRBV29-1, the J gene TRBJ2-1; a weak D match, TRBD2 (6 bases). The clonotype comes from a man in his 60s with acute or convalescent COVID-19. CDR3 sequence: CSVEGGGARVNEQFF. The CDR3 nucleotides read TGCAGCGTTGAAGGGGGCGGGGCGCGGGTCAATGAGCAGTTCTTC.